Listed here is a single T cell receptor beta chain. The antigen is unknown. This specimen belongs to a study of T-cell memory formation after mild COVID-19. The germline V gene encodes CDR1 SGDLS and CDR2 YYNGEE. V lost 0 bases and J 8 bases, leaving 8 bases between the germline ends. The CDR3 extends over 13 amino acids. TCRdb passed the 5' RACE reads through MiXCR, listing each CDR3 protein once. The sample lists fewer than 300,000 distinct CDR3 sequences, more than 15% occurring once. Findings and limits, study-wide: Contracting CD8+ clones were enriched in EMRA, CD4+ mainly in CM and EM. Cross-reactive memory appears to have joined, as suggested by some responding clones showing up in pre-infection memory.

The receptor was isolated from a man between 18 and 35 years old who had mild COVID-19 (a few samples of this study predate the infection). Cell type and time point are not known. What was sequenced was PBMCs or a T cell subset sorted from them (not recorded which). The V and J genes are TRBV9 and TRBJ2-2; no definite D call. The CDR3 sequence: CASSVESRGELFF. DNA for the CDR3: TGTGCCAGCAGCGTAGAGAGTAGGGGGGAGCTGTTTTTT.